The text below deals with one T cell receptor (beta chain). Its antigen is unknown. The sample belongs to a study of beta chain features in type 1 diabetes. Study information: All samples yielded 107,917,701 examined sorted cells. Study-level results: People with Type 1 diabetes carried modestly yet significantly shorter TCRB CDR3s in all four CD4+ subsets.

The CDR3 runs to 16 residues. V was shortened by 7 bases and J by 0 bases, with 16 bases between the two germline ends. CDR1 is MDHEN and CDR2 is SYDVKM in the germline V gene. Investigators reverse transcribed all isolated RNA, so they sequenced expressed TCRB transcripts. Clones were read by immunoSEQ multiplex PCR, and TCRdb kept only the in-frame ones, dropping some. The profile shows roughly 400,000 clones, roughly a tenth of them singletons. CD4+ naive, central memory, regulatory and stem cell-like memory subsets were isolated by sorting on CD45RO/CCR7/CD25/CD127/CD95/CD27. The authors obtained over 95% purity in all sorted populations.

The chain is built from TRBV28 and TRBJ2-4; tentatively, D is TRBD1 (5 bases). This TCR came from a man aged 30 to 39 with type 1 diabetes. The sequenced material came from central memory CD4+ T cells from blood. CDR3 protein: CASTTLGAVAKNIQYF. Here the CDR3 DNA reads TGTGCCAGCACCACCCTAGGGGCGGTAGCCAAAAACATTCAGTACTTC.